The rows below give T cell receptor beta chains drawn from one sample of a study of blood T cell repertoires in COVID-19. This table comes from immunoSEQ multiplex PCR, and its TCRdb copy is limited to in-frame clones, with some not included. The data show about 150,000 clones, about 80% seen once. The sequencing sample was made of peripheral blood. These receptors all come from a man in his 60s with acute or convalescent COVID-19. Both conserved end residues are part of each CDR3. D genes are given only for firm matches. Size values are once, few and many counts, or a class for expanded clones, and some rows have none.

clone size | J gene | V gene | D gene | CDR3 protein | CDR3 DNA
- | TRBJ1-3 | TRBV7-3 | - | CASSSGLSGNTIYF | TGTGCCAGCAGCTCAGGCCTCTCTGGAAACACCATATATTTT
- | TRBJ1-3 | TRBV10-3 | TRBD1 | CAISGTTGSGDTIYF | TGTGCCATCAGTGGGACGACAGGGTCTGGAGACACCATATATTTT
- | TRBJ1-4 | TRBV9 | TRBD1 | CASSGQGGNEKLFF | TGTGCCAGCAGCGGACAGGGTGGGAATGAAAAACTGTTTTTT
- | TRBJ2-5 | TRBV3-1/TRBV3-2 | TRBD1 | CASSQNPGQGETQYF | TGTGCCAGCAGCCAAAATCCGGGACAGGGGGAGACCCAGTACTTC
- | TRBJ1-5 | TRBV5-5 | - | CASSFSGEGNQPQHF | TGTGCCAGCAGCTTCTCGGGTGAGGGCAATCAGCCCCAGCATTTT
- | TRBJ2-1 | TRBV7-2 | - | CASSHQNNEQFF | TGTGCCAGCAGCCATCAAAACAATGAGCAGTTCTTC
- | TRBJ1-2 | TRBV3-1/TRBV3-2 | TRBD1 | CASSPPVGTGDGYTF | TGTGCCAGCAGCCCCCCTGTAGGGACAGGGGATGGCTACACCTTC
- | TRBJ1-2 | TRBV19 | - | CASSIGSVYGYTF | TGTGCCAGTAGTATAGGATCGGTCTATGGCTACACCTTC
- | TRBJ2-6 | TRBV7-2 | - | CASSLSADSGANVLTF | TGTGCCAGCAGCTTGTCTGCAGACTCTGGGGCCAACGTCCTGACTTTC
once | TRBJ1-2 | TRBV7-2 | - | CASSLHRVAGYTF | TGTGCCAGCAGCTTACACAGGGTCGCTGGCTACACCTTC
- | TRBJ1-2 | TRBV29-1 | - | CSVGGQYGYTF | TGCAGCGTGGGCGGACAGTATGGCTACACCTTC
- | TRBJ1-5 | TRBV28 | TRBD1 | CATQLGQGYSNQPQHF | TGTGCCACCCAGCTCGGACAGGGCTATAGCAATCAGCCCCAGCATTTT